The subject of this entry is one T cell receptor beta chain. Its antigen is currently not known. No base-level quality is on record; no much larger clone is a single base apart. The record originates from a study of blood T cell repertoires in COVID-19 (dated by TCRdb to about 2020). Background for the entire study: Samples from collaborators originated in the United States, Italy and Spain and spanned both the acute and convalescent phases of COVID-19. Where available, HLA class I and class II types were obtained from metadata supplied by the sample provider rather than from assay-based typing. The repertoires were released in a freely available public database meant as a resource for research on the immune response to SARS-CoV-2. Nearly every sample came with metadata listing a de-identified subject ID, COVID-19 status, age in years and sex. The samples were drawn from the first 160 participants of the ongoing ImmuneRACE study and from over 950 subjects provided by 6 global collaborators. The material from the prospective study consisted of cDNA or gDNA derived from T cells, B-cell-depleted T cells, or PBMCs. The dataset comprised deeply sampled blood TCRbeta repertoires from subjects exposed to, actively infected with, or recovered from COVID-19.

Participants in the prospective study were aged 18 to 89 years, lived in some 24 United States geographic areas, and enrolled through a virtual design. To assign participants to cohorts, the prospective study relied on clinical history that participants themselves reported in a screening survey and a study questionnaire. Mobile phlebotomists in the prospective study collected whole blood, serum and a nasopharyngeal or oropharyngeal swab from every participant. Over an approximately two-month period, participants in the prospective study had the option of providing additional blood draws and questionnaires. Before DNA extraction, blood samples from the prospective study were shipped at room temperature or frozen. General study outcomes and caveats: Clinical and demographic metadata were provided uncurated, with the amount varying by source and participant.

The germline V gene encodes CDR1 SGHNT and CDR2 YENEEA. Measured from the cysteine to the phenylalanine, the CDR3 is 15 residues long. Of the read, only the CDR3 DNA is kept; its 45 bases are in frame from base 1. The V end gives up 6 bases and the J end 8 bases, leaving 11 bases in the junction not matched to a gene. TCRbeta CDR3 regions were amplified from genomic DNA using the immunoSEQ Assay, a bias-controlled multiplex PCR. For the original study's pipeline: Nucleated cell counts per sample were estimated from amplification of reference gene primers within the assay. To quantify the absolute abundance of each unique TCRbeta CDR3 rearrangement, sequence reads were collapsed and filtered. For each sample, productive Simpson clonality was calculated as the square root of Simpson's diversity index over productive rearrangements. In TCRdb, the immuneACCESS table is reduced to in-frame sequences with V and J assigned. These tables do not hold every clone; where another copy was compared, an unresolved V gene accounts for under half, and the others remain unexplained. V, J and clone size derive from that table, while D and trimming were established from the DNA sequence. The sample table lists some 200,000 clones, approximately 80% of them with a count of one. Clones ranked in the top ten supply around 5.5% of the sample.

In this chain, TRBV11-3 is recombined with TRBJ2-2; TRBD1 fits 8 bases in the junction. The sequencing sample was made of PBMCs or T cells enriched from blood (not recorded which). The sequence was collected from a woman in her sixties or seventies with acute COVID-19. The CDR3 is CASRPSGTGKGELFF. The DNA reads as follows: TGTGCCAGCAGACCCTCCGGGACAGGCAAGGGGGAGCTGTTTTTT.